This entry is about one T cell receptor beta chain. The antigen it recognizes is unknown. The record has no base qualities; no much larger clone is one base away. The method was the immunoSEQ multiplex PCR assay. TCRdb provides this immuneACCESS table in a form limited to in-frame rearrangements. Some clones are lacking; in checked studies, under half of them reflect an unresolved V gene, and why the rest are absent is not known. Across this sample there are tens of thousands of clones, with roughly 91% seen only once. The ten most abundant clones make up less than 0.4% of the sample. This sample stems from a study of technical replicates of blood from a few donors (dated by TCRdb to the late 2010s). Material for sequencing was T cells isolated from PBMCs. The receptor comes from a human donor in good health. Some clones in this sample may be carry-over from other donors' samples.

The DNA sequence is given as TGCGCCAGCAGCCAGTACTCACTAGCGGGACATGAGACCCAGTACTTC. This translates into CASSQYSLAGHETQYF. The chain employs TRBV4-1 and TRBJ2-5; 10 middle bases align to TRBD2. V lost 3 bases and J lost 5 bases, and the count of bases not matched to a germline gene is 9. According to the germline V gene, CDR1 reads MGHRA and CDR2 reads YSYEKL. The CDR3 starts with the cysteine, ends with the phenylalanine, and has 16 residues. The read is trimmed to its CDR3 DNA, 48 bases read in frame from base 1.